This TCR beta chain is drawn from a study of T cell clonality in common variable immunodeficiency. Study findings and constraints: Fewer TCRbeta clones were shared among CVID subjects than controls. Fewer deletions and N-nucleotide insertions were reportedly seen in common variable immunodeficiency TCR beta sequences.

Blood samples were heparinized, 5 to 8 ml per donor. This clone was seen a few times. Its matching antigen is unknown. The read gets to within 3 residues of the CDR3 end, and the germline J gene fills in the rest. Libraries were prepared by immunoSEQ multiplex PCR; TCRdb keeps only in-frame clonotypes and omits some of them. This sample has about 20,000 clones, each found more than once. Germline CDR1 reads KGHSH; CDR2 reads LQKENI. The V segment lost 3 bases and the J segment 1 base; nucleotides outside the gene matches: 5. The CDR3 is 15 residues long. Sample: peripheral blood mononuclear cells. J is TRBJ1-1 and V is TRBV18, with 7 bases aligning to TRBD1. The source of this sequence is a human donor with common variable immunodeficiency. CDR3 protein: CASSPEQGQNTEAFF. The sequenced CDR3 bases are TGTGCCAGCTCACCGGAACAGGGGCAGAACACTGAA.